This T cell receptor (beta chain) was identified in a study of response to subunit inactivated influenza vaccine. Study-level points and caveats: The authors offered the suggestion that each seasonal influenza vaccination recruits few new T cells.

This clonotype was counted a few times. Its antigen is currently unknown. The CDR3 is 15 amino acids. Trimming pared 5 bases from V and 3 bases from J, leaving 17 bases between. The germline V gene encodes CDR1 MNHEY and CDR2 SVGEGT. Via MiXCR, TCRdb re-called the RT-PCR reads, giving one row per CDR3 protein. Among some 520,000 distinct CDR3 sequences listed, approximately 15% were seen once. The source is a man aged 50-75 years who received an inactivated influenza vaccine. The material was CD4+ T cells sorted from PBMCs, obtained roughly 24 months after vaccination. The chain has TRBV6-2 or TRBV6-3 and TRBJ2-7, with D possibly matching TRBD2 (6 bases). As DNA, the CDR3 is TGTGCCAGCAGTACTTTGGGCGGGGCCCTCTACGAGCAGTACTTC. Translated: CASSTLGGALYEQYF.